These 29 T cell receptor beta chains came from one sample sequenced in a study of immune cell composition in non-small cell lung cancer (dated by TCRdb to 2016 to 2017). Library preparation used the immunoSEQ multiplex PCR assay. In its TCRdb copy, this immuneACCESS table keeps in-frame sequences only and misses some clones. Where compared with another copy, unresolved V genes explain less than half of these, and the others have no known cause. This sample holds 2,500 or so clones; over 60% were observed only once. The ten largest clones take up 25% to 35% of the sample. Normal lung samples were non-adjacent lung tissue taken as far from the tumour as possible, at least 3 cm away, from the same patient. The sample taken for sequencing was non-adjacent lung tissue. The receptor set was obtained from a human donor with non-small cell lung cancer.

The chain is built from TRBV19 and TRBJ2-2, with 11 bases fitting TRBD1. V lost 6 bases to trimming and J lost 6 bases; unmatched junction nucleotides: 3. Germline V lookup: CDR1 LNHDA, CDR2 SQIVND (reference sequence). The CDR3 sequence is 14 residues long. CDR3 sequence reads: CASRDRGRSGELFF. In DNA form, the CDR3 reads TGTGCCAGTAGGGACAGGGGGCGGTCCGGGGAGCTGTTTTTT.

The J gene is TRBJ2-1, the V gene TRBV4-3; a possible D gene is TRBD2 (5 bases). V was trimmed by 1 base and J by 1 base, leaving 14 bases between them. Germline values: CDR1 LGHNA, CDR2 YSLEER. The CDR3 extends over 17 amino acids. The CDR3 protein is CASSQGWGVGSYNEQFF. CDR3 nucleotides: TGCGCCAGCAGCCAAGGGTGGGGAGTCGGGTCCTACAATGAGCAGTTCTTC.

The V and J genes are TRBV5-1 and TRBJ2-7, with 7 bases that match TRBD1. Per the germline V gene, CDR1 is SGHRS and CDR2 is YFSETQ. The CDR3 length is 14 residues. V was pared by 5 bases and J by 2 bases, with 7 bases of the junction left unmatched. The CDR3 region is CASSSRGRTYEQYF. The DNA for the CDR3 is TGCGCCAGCAGTTCGAGGGGGCGGACCTACGAGCAGTACTTC.

Judged by abundance, this clone is hyperexpanded. The rearrangement joins TRBV7-2 to TRBJ1-6; weak D call: TRBD1 (5 bases). CDR1 SGHTA and CDR2 FQGNSA come from the germline V gene. V was clipped by 5 bases and J by 5 bases, with 19 bases between them. The CDR3 runs to 17 residues. Written as DNA, the CDR3 is TGTGCCAGCAGCGGCGCCGGGGGACCCACCAATAATTCACCCCTCCACTTT. Its translation: CASSGAGGPTNNSPLHF. Using reference TRBV7-2 and TRBJ1-6 for the parts outside the CDR3, the full variable domain is GAGVSQSPSNKVTEKGKDVELRCDPISGHTALYWYRQSLGQGLEFLIYFQGNSAPDKSGLPSDRFSAERTGGSVSTLTIQRTQQEDSAVYLCASSGAGGPTNNSPLHFGNGTRLTVT.

This chain links TRBV27 with TRBJ2-7; perhaps TRBD1 as D (6 bases). The CDR3 consists of 15 residues. Germline CDR1 is MNHEY and CDR2 is SMNVEV (reference sequence). V lost 2 bases and J lost 6, with 17 bases in between. This chain's CDR3 is CASSLARRGLTEQYF. CDR3 nucleotide sequence: TGTGCCAGCAGTTTAGCCCGAAGGGGGTTGACCGAGCAGTACTTC.

This clone has only a few counts. The rearrangement uses TRBV7-6 and TRBJ1-1; D unclear. Germline CDR1 reads SGHVS; CDR2 reads FNYEAQ. V lost 0 bases, J lost 1 base, and 6 bases lay in between. The CDR3 contains 14 residues. DNA of the CDR3: TGTGCCAGCAGCTTAGCCCCCCAGAACACTGAAGCTTTCTTT. Translating it yields CASSLAPQNTEAFF.

V usage is TRBV5-1 and J usage is TRBJ1-3, with TRBD1 as a possible D gene (5 bases). The ends were cut back, 4 bases at V and 3 bases at J, with 17 bases in the middle. Germline V lookup: CDR1 SGHRS, CDR2 YFSETQ. The length of the CDR3 is 16 residues. CDR3 bases: TGCGCCAGCAGCATGAAACAGGCGGTTTTTGGAAACACCATATATTTT. Amino acids: CASSMKQAVFGNTIYF.

The chain joins TRBV19 to TRBJ2-3; D unresolved. The CDR3 loop spans 13 amino acids. CDR1 is LNHDA, CDR2 SQIVND, per germline (reference sequence). V was cut by 5 bases and J by 0 bases, with 6 bases left in between. The CDR3 here is CASSSDSTDTQYF. DNA for the CDR3: TGTGCCAGTAGTTCAGATAGCACAGATACGCAGTATTTT.

The sample holds a few counts of this clone. V gene TRBV19 combines with J gene TRBJ1-5, with D unresolved. Looked up from germline, CDR1 is LNHDA and CDR2 is SQIVND (reference sequence). V was cut by 9 bases and J by 2 bases, with 11 bases left in between. There are 13 residues in the CDR3. The CDR3 loop reads CASRHNGNQPQHF. CDR3 nucleotide sequence: TGTGCCAGCAGACATAACGGCAATCAGCCCCAGCATTTT.

This chain uses TRBV7-9 with TRBJ1-2; the match to TRBD1 covers 9 bases. V was pared by 3 bases and J by 7 bases, with 6 bases of the junction left unmatched. CDR1 and CDR2 (germline): SEHNR, FQNEAQ (reference sequence). The CDR3 runs 14 residues. CDR3 sequence (DNA): TGTGCCAGCAGCTTGGACAGGGGCGGGCTTGGCTACACCTTC. Its translation is CASSLDRGGLGYTF.

This clone was seen a handful of times. The chain is built from TRBV11-2 and TRBJ1-6, with a weak D call TRBD1 (5 bases). Between the trimmed V and J ends, which lost 5 bases and 5 bases, there was a span of 19 bases. Germline V gene sequence: CDR1 SGHAT, CDR2 FQNNGV. CDR3 length equals 17 residues. The CDR3 loop reads CASSGAGGPTNNSPLHF. CDR3 coding DNA: TGTGCCAGCAGCGGCGCCGGGGGACCCACCAATAATTCACCCCTCCACTTT.

This chain joins TRBV30 and TRBJ2-5; TRBD2 matches 8 bases. The length of the CDR3 is 14 residues. Germline loops: CDR1 GTSNPN, CDR2 SVGIG (reference sequence). The J segment lost 6 bases and the V segment lost 5 bases, leaving 11 bases of the junction unmatched. CDR3 in amino acids: CAWELREGRKTQYF. CDR3 nucleotide sequence: TGTGCCTGGGAACTTCGGGAGGGGAGGAAGACCCAGTACTTC.

This chain uses TRBV6-1 with TRBJ2-5, with D perhaps TRBD1 (6 bases). This CDR3 is built from 15 residues. Deletions cut 6 bases from V and 5 bases from J, with 19 bases between. Germline CDR1 MNHNS, CDR2 SASEGT. The CDR3 is CASSQQGTQRETQYF. In nucleotides, the CDR3 is TGTGCCAGCAGCCAACAGGGAACCCAGAGGGAGACCCAGTACTTC.

The DNA for the CDR3 is TGTGCCAGCAGTTTTAGCGGGGGAGAGTACATTCAGTACTTC. It is translated as CASSFSGGEYIQYF. This chain connects TRBV28 to TRBJ2-4; 9 bases map to TRBD2. Germline trimming cut 3 bases from V and 8 bases from J; bases unmatched to any gene: 5. Germline loops: CDR1 MDHEN, CDR2 SYDVKM. The CDR3 runs 14 residues.

V usage is TRBV27 and J usage is TRBJ2-7; 9 positions match TRBD2. Per germline, CDR1 MNHEY and CDR2 SMNVEV (reference sequence). CDR3 length: 14 residues. The ends lost 5 bases at V and 0 bases at J; junction bases unmatched: 2. The CDR3 loop is CASSTSGYSYEQYF. The DNA of the CDR3 is TGTGCCAGCAGTACTAGCGGGTACTCCTACGAGCAGTACTTC.

The CDR3 nucleotides read TGTGCCAGCAGTTTGGAGGGGGCGACTTTCTTT. This translates into CASSLEGATFF. The rearrangement links TRBV28 to TRBJ1-1; 7 nucleotides agree with TRBD1. The ends lost 3 bases at V and 12 bases at J; junction bases unmatched: 4. The CDR3 covers 11 residues. CDR1 and CDR2 (germline): MDHEN, SYDVKM.

The V gene is TRBV9, the J gene TRBJ2-7; D possibly corresponds to TRBD1 (5 bases). The CDR3 length is 13 residues. Germline CDR1 is SGDLS and CDR2 is YYNGEE. The V and J ends lost 0 bases and 5 bases respectively, with 9 bases between them. The CDR3: CASSVATTDEQYF. The CDR3 nucleotides are TGTGCCAGCAGCGTAGCTACGACAGACGAGCAGTACTTC.

CDR3: CASSPFGEGTYEQYF. The CDR3 DNA reads as TGTGCCAGCAGCCCGTTCGGGGAGGGGACCTACGAGCAGTACTTC. The rearrangement uses TRBV7-9 and TRBJ2-7; 7 bases match TRBD2. J gave up 2 bases and V 5 bases, and 9 bases lay outside the gene matches. Per germline, CDR1 SEHNR and CDR2 FQNEAQ (reference sequence). The CDR3 spans 15 residues.

The rearrangement links TRBV14 to TRBJ1-3; the D is unclear. V was trimmed by 1 base and J by 4 bases, leaving 5 bases between them. CDR1 and CDR2 from the germline V gene are SGHDN and FVKESK. This CDR3 region has 13 residues. DNA for the CDR3: TGTGCCAGCAGCCAAGGAGAAGGAAACACCATATATTTT. Protein product: CASSQGEGNTIYF.

The rearrangement uses TRBV7-5 and TRBJ2-3; the table names TRBD1, a call not compared with the DNA. TRBV7-5 is listed as a pseudogene. CDR3 length: 13 amino acids. CDR3 nucleotides: TGTGCCAGCAGCGTAGGGGGCGCAAATACGCAGTATTTT. This sequence encodes CASSVGGANTQYF.

This clone was counted a few times. The chain combines TRBV11-3 with TRBJ2-7; no clear D. The V and J ends lost 0 bases and 4 bases respectively, with 7 bases between them. The CDR3 runs to 13 residues. The germline gives CDR1 SGHNT, CDR2 YENEEA. In nucleotides, the CDR3 is TGTGCCAGCAGCTTAGATGAGGCGTACGAGCAGTACTTC. Translated: CASSLDEAYEQYF.

V is TRBV6-1 and J is TRBJ2-3; a weak D match, TRBD1 (6 bases). CDR3 length: 13 amino acids. CDR1 is MNHNS and CDR2 is SASEGT in the germline V gene. V was trimmed by 7 bases and J by 2 bases, leaving 10 bases between them. The CDR3 nucleotides read TGTGCCAGCATAAGGACAGTCACAGATACGCAGTATTTT. Encoded protein: CASIRTVTDTQYF.

CDR3 sequence: CASSFTGLSYGYTF. The DNA of the CDR3 is TGTGCCAGCAGCTTCACAGGTCTTTCCTATGGCTACACCTTC. The chain carries TRBV7-2 and TRBJ1-2; the D gene is possibly TRBD1 (5 bases). Germline assignment: CDR1 SGHTA and CDR2 FQGNSA. Deletions cut 3 bases from V and 4 bases from J, with 12 bases between. The CDR3 is 14 residues long.

This clone was observed a few times. The chain is built from TRBV30 and TRBJ1-1, with D unclear. The ends were cut back, 1 base at V and 8 bases at J, with 11 bases in the middle. This CDR3 is built from 12 residues. Germline CDR1 and CDR2: GTSNPN and SVGIG (reference sequence). DNA of the CDR3: TGTGCCTGGAGTGAGGAGAGGAGGGAAGCTTTCTTT. The encoded protein is CAWSEERREAFF.

The chain couples TRBV19 to TRBJ2-3, with 16 positions matching TRBD2. The CDR3 covers 17 residues. The junction had 8 bases not matched to a gene; V was cut back by 6 bases and J by 5 bases. The germline CDR1 and CDR2 sequences are LNHDA and SQIVND (reference sequence). The DNA of the CDR3 is TGTGCCAGTAGGGGACTAGCGGGGGGGCCTTCGCTAGATACGCAGTATTTT. Its translation is CASRGLAGGPSLDTQYF. The whole variable domain, remainder taken from reference TRBV19 and TRBJ2-3, is DGGITQSPKYLFRKEGQNVTLSCEQNLNHDAMYWYRQDPGQGLRLIYYSQIVNDFQKGDIAEGYSVSREKKESFPLTVTSAQKNPTAFYLCASRGLAGGPSLDTQYFGPGTRLTVL.

J is TRBJ2-7 and V is TRBV7-3, with 8 bases fitting TRBD2. Germline V gives CDR1 SGHTA, CDR2 FQGTGA. This CDR3 is 13 amino acids long. J was trimmed by 6 bases and V by 5 bases; bases with no gene match: 6. The CDR3 loop is CASSLRTSREQYF. CDR3 DNA sequence: TGTGCCAGCAGCCTCAGGACTAGCCGCGAGCAGTACTTC.

The rearrangement uses TRBV4-3 and TRBJ1-6; 9 positions agree with TRBD1. The junction had 6 bases not matched to a gene; V was cut back by 4 bases and J by 5 bases. This CDR3 is built from 16 residues. CDR1 LGHNA and CDR2 YSLEER come from the germline V gene. The CDR3 loop is CASSPDRGTDNSPLHF. The CDR3 DNA is TGCGCCAGCAGCCCCGACAGGGGGACGGATAATTCACCCCTCCACTTT.

There are a few counts of this clone. The chain carries TRBV7-2 and TRBJ1-1; D gene uncertain. Germline lookup yields CDR1 SGHTA and CDR2 FQGNSA. V lost 5 bases, J lost 9 bases, and 13 bases lay in between. The CDR3 is made up of 12 amino acids. The CDR3, as DNA: TGTGCCAGCAGCCCTAGTCTCAGCCAAGCTTTCTTT. Translation: CASSPSLSQAFF.

This clone was seen only once. This sequence joins TRBV27 and TRBJ1-6; 7 bases line up with TRBD1. V trimming: 6 bases; J trimming: 5 bases; junction bases outside the gene matches: 4. Germline V gives CDR1 MNHEY, CDR2 SMNVEV (reference sequence). The CDR3 has 14 residues. CDR3 DNA sequence: TGTGCCAGCAGGGGCAGGGGGGATAATTCACCCCTCCACTTT. Translation: CASRGRGDNSPLHF.